One and the same sample provided the 7 T cell receptor beta chains below, sequenced in a study of blood T cell repertoires in COVID-19. The assay was immunoSEQ multiplex PCR, and TCRdb's table has in-frame clones only and misses some. The profile shows about 100,000 clones, 84% of them singletons. Source material: peripheral blood. These receptors were obtained from a man aged 35-49 years with active or convalescent COVID-19.

This chain connects TRBV7-9 to TRBJ1-1, with D possibly matching TRBD1 (5 bases). The CDR3 consists of 15 residues. Trimming removed 4 bases from V and 1 base from J, with 13 bases in between. Germline V lookup: CDR1 SEHNR, CDR2 FQNEAQ (reference sequence). CDR3 DNA: TGTGCCAGCAGCTGGAGATTGACAGCGAACACTGAAGCTTTCTTT. Translation gives CASSWRLTANTEAFF.

The J gene is TRBJ1-3, the V gene TRBV2, with D unresolved. From germline, CDR1 is SNHLY and CDR2 FYNNEI. This CDR3 region has 12 residues. Trimming stripped 6 bases from V and 8 bases from J, with 11 bases between. The CDR3 reads CASRGVGDTIYF. The CDR3 bases are TGTGCCAGCAGGGGCGTCGGGGACACCATATATTTT.

This chain links TRBV6-5 with TRBJ1-2; the D gene is possibly TRBD1 (5 bases). The ends were cut back, 2 bases at V and 4 bases at J, with 8 bases in the middle. The CDR3 is made up of 13 amino acids. Germline assignment: CDR1 MNHEY and CDR2 SVGAGI. The CDR3 bases are TGTGCCAGCAGTTACGAGACAGCCTATGGCTACACCTTC. Translated: CASSYETAYGYTF.

This chain uses TRBV7-9 with TRBJ2-2, with D perhaps TRBD1 (5 bases). Germline-derived CDR1 and CDR2 are SEHNR and FQNEAQ (reference sequence). Trimming shortened V by 5 bases and J by 4 bases, and 14 bases separated the two germline ends. The CDR3 totals 15 residues. CDR3 in DNA: TGTGCCAGCAGCCCTCGATGGGGCGCCACCGGGGAGCTGTTTTTT. Encoded protein: CASSPRWGATGELFF.

V is TRBV29-1 and J is TRBJ1-4; D is uncertain. Germline V gene lookup returns CDR1 SQVTM and CDR2 ANQGSEA. The CDR3 has 14 amino acids. V shed 4 bases and J shed 6 bases, with 15 bases lying between them. The CDR3 DNA sequence: TGCAGCGTTGTGTTTTTTGGGCAGGATGAAAAACTGTTTTTT. Translation gives CSVVFFGQDEKLFF.

The rearrangement joins TRBV12-3 or TRBV12-4 to TRBJ2-7; TRBD1 might be the D (5 bases). Trimming shortened V by 6 bases and J by 2 bases, and 11 bases separated the two germline ends. This CDR3 comprises 13 residues. CDR3 DNA sequence: TGTGCCAGCAGAGTAACAGGAACCTACGAGCAGTACTTC. Protein product: CASRVTGTYEQYF.

The CDR3 loop is CASSSGGARETQYF. The CDR3 region has the DNA TGTGCCAGCAGCTCCGGGGGGGCCCGGGAGACCCAGTACTTC. This rearrangement joins TRBV5-4 to TRBJ2-5; 8 nucleotides agree with TRBD2. Germline V gene data show CDR1 as SGHNT and CDR2 as YYREEE (reference sequence). The CDR3 is 14 amino acids. J gave up 5 bases and V 3 bases, and 6 bases lay outside the gene matches.